This TCR beta chain was found in a study of regulatory T cells in long-lasting Graves disease. Time point meaning: newly diagnosed GD, antithyroid drugs for less than 3 months. From RNA extracted from PBMCs, the TCR library was made. The V gene lost 0 bases and the J gene lost 3 bases, with 14 bases spanning the gap. The CDR3 has 16 amino acids. Germline CDR1 reads SGHAT; CDR2 reads FQNNGV. For TCR beta, libraries came from iRepertoire HTBI primers and Arm-PCR of CDR3 regions. A single record per CDR3 protein comes from TCRdb applying MiXCR to the multiplex PCR reads. The data hold 200,000 to 250,000 distinct CDR3 sequences, with roughly a fifth observed a single time. At least ten counts were recorded for this clonotype. The data also belong to a second study, concerning T cells in Graves' hyperthyroidism and ophthalmopathy.

The source is a woman in her 30s with Graves disease. The sample consisted of peripheral blood mononuclear cells (PBMCs), taken at new diagnosis, from a patient treated with antithyroid drugs. The rearrangement uses TRBV11-2 and TRBJ1-2; maybe TRBD1 (5 bases). The CDR3 sequence is CASSLDWRRGDYGYTF. CDR3 sequence (DNA): TGTGCCAGCAGCTTAGATTGGAGGCGGGGCGACTATGGCTACACCTTC.